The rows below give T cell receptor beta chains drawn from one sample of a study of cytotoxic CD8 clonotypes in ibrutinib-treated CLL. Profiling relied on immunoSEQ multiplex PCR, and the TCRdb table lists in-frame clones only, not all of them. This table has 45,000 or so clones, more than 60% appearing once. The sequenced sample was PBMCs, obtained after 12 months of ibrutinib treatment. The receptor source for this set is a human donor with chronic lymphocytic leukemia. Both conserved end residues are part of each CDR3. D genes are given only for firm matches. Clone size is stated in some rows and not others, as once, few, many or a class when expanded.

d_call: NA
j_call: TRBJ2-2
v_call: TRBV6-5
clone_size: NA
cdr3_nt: TGTGCCAGCAGTTCCAGGACTGTCGCCGACACCGGGGAGCTGTTTTTT
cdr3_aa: CASSSRTVADTGELFF

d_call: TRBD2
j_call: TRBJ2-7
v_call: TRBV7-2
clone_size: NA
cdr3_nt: TGTGCCAGCAGCTCCGGGACTAGCAGGACCGAGCAGTACTTC
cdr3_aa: CASSSGTSRTEQYF

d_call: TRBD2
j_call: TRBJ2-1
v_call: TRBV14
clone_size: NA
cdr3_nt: TGTGCCAGCAGTCACGCTAGCGGCAATTACAATGAGCAGTTCTTC
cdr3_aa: CASSHASGNYNEQFF

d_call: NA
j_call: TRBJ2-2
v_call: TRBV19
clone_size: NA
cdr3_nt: TGTGCCAGTAGTACGGGGCAATACACCGGGGAGCTGTTTTTT
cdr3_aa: CASSTGQYTGELFF

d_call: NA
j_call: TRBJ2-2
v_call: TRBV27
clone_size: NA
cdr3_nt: TGTGCCAGCAGTCTCCTCGCTGGGGTCGCCGGGGAGCTGTTTTTT
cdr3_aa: CASSLLAGVAGELFF

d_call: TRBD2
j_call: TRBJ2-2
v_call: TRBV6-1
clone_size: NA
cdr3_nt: TGTGCCAGCCTAGCGGGAGGGCGAAGCGGGGAGCTGTTTTTT
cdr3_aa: CASLAGGRSGELFF

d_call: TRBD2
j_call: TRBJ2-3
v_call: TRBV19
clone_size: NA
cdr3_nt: TGTGCCAGTACCTCTACTAGCGGGAGGTTAGATACGCAGTATTTT
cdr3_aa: CASTSTSGRLDTQYF

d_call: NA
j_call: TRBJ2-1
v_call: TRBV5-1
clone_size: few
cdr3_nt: TGCGCCAGCGGGCAGGGTAATATCAATGAGCAGTTCTTC
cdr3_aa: CASGQGNINEQFF

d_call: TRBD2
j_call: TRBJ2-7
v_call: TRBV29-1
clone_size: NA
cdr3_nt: TGCAGCGTTGTAGCGGGAGTATACGAGCAGTACTTC
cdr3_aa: CSVVAGVYEQYF

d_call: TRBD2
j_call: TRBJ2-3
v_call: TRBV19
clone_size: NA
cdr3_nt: TGTGCCAGTACCAGCCCCTGGACTAGCGGAACTAGCACAGATACGCAGTATTTT
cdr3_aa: CASTSPWTSGTSTDTQYF

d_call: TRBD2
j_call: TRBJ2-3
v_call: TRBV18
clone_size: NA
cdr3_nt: TGTGCCAGCTCCCCGGGACTAGCGGGAAATACGCAGTATTTT
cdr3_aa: CASSPGLAGNTQYF

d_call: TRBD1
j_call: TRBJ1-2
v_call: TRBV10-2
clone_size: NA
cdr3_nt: TGCGCCAGCAGTGCCGACAGGGTTGGAGGCTACACCTTC
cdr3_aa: CASSADRVGGYTF

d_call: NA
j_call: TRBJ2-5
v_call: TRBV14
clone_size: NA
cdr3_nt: TGTGCCAGCAGCCACCCGACAGGCTCGGAGACCCAGTACTTC
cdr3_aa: CASSHPTGSETQYF

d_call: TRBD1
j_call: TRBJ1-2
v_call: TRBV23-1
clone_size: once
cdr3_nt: TGCGCCAGCAATCCCCGGGACAGGTCCAACTATGGCTACACCTTC
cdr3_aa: CASNPRDRSNYGYTF

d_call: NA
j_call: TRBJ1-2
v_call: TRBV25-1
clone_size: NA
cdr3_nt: TGTGCCAGCAGCGCCGACCCCCGGGTCTATGGCTACACCTTC
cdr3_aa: CASSADPRVYGYTF

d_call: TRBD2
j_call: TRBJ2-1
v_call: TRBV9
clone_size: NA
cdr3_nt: TGTGCCAGCAGCCCCCGGGTAGCGGGAGGTTTACATGAGCAGTTCTTC
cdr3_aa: CASSPRVAGGLHEQFF

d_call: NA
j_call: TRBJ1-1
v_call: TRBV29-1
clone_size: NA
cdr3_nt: TGCAGCGTTGACCCCAACAGTAACACTGAAGCTTTCTTT
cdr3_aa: CSVDPNSNTEAFF

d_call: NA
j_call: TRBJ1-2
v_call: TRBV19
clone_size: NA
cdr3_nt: TGTGCCAGTAGTCGGAGGGGCCCCTATGGCTACACCTTC
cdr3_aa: CASSRRGPYGYTF

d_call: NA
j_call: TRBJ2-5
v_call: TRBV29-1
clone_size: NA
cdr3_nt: TGCAGCGTTGAAGGTCCTGATGTGGAGACCCAGTACTTC
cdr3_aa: CSVEGPDVETQYF

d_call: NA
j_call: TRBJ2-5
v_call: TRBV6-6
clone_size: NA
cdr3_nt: TGTGCCAGCAGTTACCGGACTCCTTTGCAAGAGACCCAGTACTTC
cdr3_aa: CASSYRTPLQETQYF

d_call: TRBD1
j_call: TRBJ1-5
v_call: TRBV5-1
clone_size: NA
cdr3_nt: TGCGCCAGCAGCTACGGACAGGGCAATCAGCCCCAGCATTTT
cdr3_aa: CASSYGQGNQPQHF

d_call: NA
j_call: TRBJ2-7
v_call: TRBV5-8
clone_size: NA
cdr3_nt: TGTGCCAGCAGTCTGGGCGCAAACTCGCCGCTCGGGCAGTACTTC
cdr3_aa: CASSLGANSPLGQYF

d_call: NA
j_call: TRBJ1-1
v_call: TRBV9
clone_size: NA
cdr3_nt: TGTGCCAGCAGCCCCCGGGGGGGGGTTGGCACTGAAGCTTTCTTT
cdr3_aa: CASSPRGGVGTEAFF

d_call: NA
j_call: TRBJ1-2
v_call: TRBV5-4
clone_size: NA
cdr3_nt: TGTGCCAGCAGCCCGGGGCGGCAGTACGGCTACACCTTC
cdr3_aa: CASSPGRQYGYTF

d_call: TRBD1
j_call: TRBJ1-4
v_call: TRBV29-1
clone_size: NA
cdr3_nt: TGCAGCGTGACAGGGGCGGGTGAAAAACTGTTTTTT
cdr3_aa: CSVTGAGEKLFF

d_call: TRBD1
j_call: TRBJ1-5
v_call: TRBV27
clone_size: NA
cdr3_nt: TGTGCCAGCAGTAACAGGGGGAATCAGCCCCAGCATTTT
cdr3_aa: CASSNRGNQPQHF

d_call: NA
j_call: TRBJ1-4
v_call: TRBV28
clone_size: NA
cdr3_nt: TGTGCCAGCAGTTCCCTTACGACAGGAGGTAATGAAAAACTGTTTTTT
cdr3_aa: CASSSLTTGGNEKLFF

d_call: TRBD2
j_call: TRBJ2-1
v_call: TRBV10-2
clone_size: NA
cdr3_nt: TGCGCCAGCAGGTTAGGGACTAGCGGGAGAGATGAGCAGTTCTTC
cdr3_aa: CASRLGTSGRDEQFF

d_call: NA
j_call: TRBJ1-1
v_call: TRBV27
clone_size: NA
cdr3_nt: TGTGCCAGCACCCCGCGTGGACAGTTGAACACTGAAGCTTTCTTT
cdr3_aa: CASTPRGQLNTEAFF

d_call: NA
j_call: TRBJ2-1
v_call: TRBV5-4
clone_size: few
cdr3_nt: TGTGCCAGCAGCTCGTCGCAGGGATACAATGAGCAGTTCTTC
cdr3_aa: CASSSSQGYNEQFF

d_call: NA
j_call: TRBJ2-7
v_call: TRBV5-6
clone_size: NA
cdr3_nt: TGTGCCAGCAGCCGTAGACAGACTTTCTCCTACGAGCAGTACTTC
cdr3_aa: CASSRRQTFSYEQYF

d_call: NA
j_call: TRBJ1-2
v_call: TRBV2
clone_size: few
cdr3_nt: TGTGCCAGCAGAAACAGGAACTATGGCTACACCTTC
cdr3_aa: CASRNRNYGYTF

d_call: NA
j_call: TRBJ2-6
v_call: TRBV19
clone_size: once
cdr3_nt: TGTGCCACTTACCGCGGGGCTCTAGGCTCTGGGGCCAACGTCCTGACTTTC
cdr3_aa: CATYRGALGSGANVLTF

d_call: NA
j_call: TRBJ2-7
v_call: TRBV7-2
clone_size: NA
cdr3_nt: TGTGCCAGCAGCCCACCCACCCGCTACGAGCAGTACTTC
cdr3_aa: CASSPPTRYEQYF

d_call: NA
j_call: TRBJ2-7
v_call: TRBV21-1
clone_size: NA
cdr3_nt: TGTGCCCGCCCAACATTATCACTAGCGGGAGCCGGGGAGCAGTACTTC
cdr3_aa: CARPTLSLAGAGEQYF

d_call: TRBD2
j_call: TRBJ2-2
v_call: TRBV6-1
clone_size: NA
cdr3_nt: TGTGCCAGCAAGACTAGCAACACCGGGGAGCTGTTTTTT
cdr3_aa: CASKTSNTGELFF

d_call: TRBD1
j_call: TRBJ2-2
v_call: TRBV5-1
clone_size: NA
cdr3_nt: TGCGCCAGCATGGGACAGGGGATGGCTGAAAACACCGGGGAGCTGTTTTTT
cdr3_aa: CASMGQGMAENTGELFF

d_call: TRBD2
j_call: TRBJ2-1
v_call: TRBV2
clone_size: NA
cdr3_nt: TGTGCCAGCAGATCAACCGGGACTAGCAGATCCTACAATGAGCAGTTCTTC
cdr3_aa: CASRSTGTSRSYNEQFF

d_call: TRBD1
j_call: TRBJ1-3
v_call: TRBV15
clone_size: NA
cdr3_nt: TGTGCCACCAGCAGAGCCGGGACAGGGGCTCTCTCTGGAAACACCATATATTTT
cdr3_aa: CATSRAGTGALSGNTIYF

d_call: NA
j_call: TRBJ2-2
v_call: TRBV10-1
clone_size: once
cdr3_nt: TGCGCCAGCAGGGGGGATCTTAACACCGGGGAGCTGTTTTTT
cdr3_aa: CASRGDLNTGELFF

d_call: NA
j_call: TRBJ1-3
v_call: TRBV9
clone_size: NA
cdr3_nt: TGTGCCAGCAGCGTAGCTAGTAGTAATGGGGGCAACACCATATATTTT
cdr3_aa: CASSVASSNGGNTIYF

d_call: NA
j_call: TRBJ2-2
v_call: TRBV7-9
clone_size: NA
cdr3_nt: TGTGCCAGCAGCACGAGACTAGTGCCGAACACCGGGGAGCTGTTTTTT
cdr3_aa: CASSTRLVPNTGELFF

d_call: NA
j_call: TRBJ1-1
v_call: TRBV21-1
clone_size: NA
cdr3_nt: TGTGCCACCGGAAAGGACAGGGCCAACACTGAAGCTTTCTTT
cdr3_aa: CATGKDRANTEAFF

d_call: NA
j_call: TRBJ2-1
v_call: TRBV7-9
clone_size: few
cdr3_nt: TGTGCCAGCAGCCCAGTGGGGATCGATGAGCAGTTCTTC
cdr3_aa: CASSPVGIDEQFF

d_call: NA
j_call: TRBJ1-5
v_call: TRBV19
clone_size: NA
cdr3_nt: TGTGCCAGTAGTATCTTCCCACAGAATCTCAATCAGCCCCAGCATTTT
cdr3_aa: CASSIFPQNLNQPQHF

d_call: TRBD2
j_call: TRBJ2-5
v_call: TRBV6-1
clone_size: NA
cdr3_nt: TGTGCCAGCAGGGGACTAGCGGGAGAGACCCAGTACTTC
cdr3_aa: CASRGLAGETQYF

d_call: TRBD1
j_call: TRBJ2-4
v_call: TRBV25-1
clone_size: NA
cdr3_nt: TGTGCCAGCACAAACGGCGGCCCAGGGGGTGAAGACATTCAGTACTTC
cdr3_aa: CASTNGGPGGEDIQYF

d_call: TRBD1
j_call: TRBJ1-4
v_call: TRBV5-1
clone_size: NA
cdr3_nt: TGCGCCAGCAGCACCGGACAGGGCTTTGAAAAACTGTTTTTT
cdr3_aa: CASSTGQGFEKLFF

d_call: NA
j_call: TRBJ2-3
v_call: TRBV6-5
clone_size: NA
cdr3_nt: TGTGCCAGCAGTTACAACCCCACAGATACGCAGTATTTT
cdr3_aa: CASSYNPTDTQYF